The 26 T cell receptor beta chains in this list originate from one sample, sequenced in a study of blood T cell repertoires in COVID-19. Using immunoSEQ multiplex PCR, the repertoire was profiled, and TCRdb retains in-frame clones only, with some absent. The sample comprises about 170,000 clones, more than 65% of which are singletons, and 9.5% to 13% rests with the top ten. Sequencing input: peripheral blood. Every receptor here comes from a man between 65 and 85 years old with active or convalescent COVID-19.

This rearrangement joins TRBV30 to TRBJ1-6; D perhaps matches TRBD1 (5 bases). Deletions cut 5 bases from V and 4 bases from J, with 21 bases between. Per germline, CDR1 GTSNPN and CDR2 SVGIG (reference sequence). This CDR3 is 17 amino acids long. The CDR3 here is CAWVSPEGPAYNSPLHF. For the CDR3, the DNA is TGTGCCTGGGTTTCCCCGGAGGGACCGGCGTATAATTCACCCCTCCACTTT.

The chain is built from TRBV14 and TRBJ2-5; the D gene is possibly TRBD1 (6 bases). The V and J ends lost 2 bases and 4 bases respectively, with 14 bases between them. Germline V gene data show CDR1 as SGHDN and CDR2 as FVKESK. The CDR3 consists of 15 residues. CDR3 nucleotides: TGTGCCAGCAGCCAATTCCAGGGGATGGGAGAGACCCAGTACTTC. As protein: CASSQFQGMGETQYF.

The V and J genes are TRBV5-1 and TRBJ2-4, with D hard to call. Germline lookup yields CDR1 SGHRS and CDR2 YFSETQ. V lost 5 bases, J lost 9 bases, and 15 bases lay in between. This CDR3 comprises 13 residues. CDR3 amino acids: CASRSPEAPIQYF. In nucleotides, the CDR3 is TGCGCCAGCAGATCTCCCGAGGCCCCCATTCAGTACTTC.

The CDR3 sequence is CASSLTNQETQYF. The CDR3 DNA follows: TGTGCCAGCAGCCTGACAAACCAAGAGACCCAGTACTTC. This chain links TRBV12-3 or TRBV12-4 with TRBJ2-5; D is unresolved. Trimming shortened V by 6 bases and J by 0 bases, and 8 bases separated the two germline ends. The CDR3 has 13 amino acids.

The chain carries TRBV4-2 and TRBJ1-1; 8 nucleotides align to TRBD1. V was clipped by 4 bases and J by 4 bases; unmatched bases: 14. The CDR3 is 17 amino acids. Germline V gene lookup returns CDR1 LGHNA and CDR2 YNFKEQ. This CDR3 reads CASSPGLRGRSGTEAFF. CDR3 coding DNA: TGTGCCAGCAGCCCAGGTCTCAGGGGGCGCTCGGGCACTGAAGCTTTCTTT.

J is TRBJ1-2 and V is TRBV12-3 or TRBV12-4; no clear D. This CDR3 comprises 13 residues. Trimming took off 4 bases at V and 11 bases at J, with 17 bases between the two ends. The CDR3 region has the DNA TGTGCCAGCAGTTCACTAAACGGAATGCGGTACACCTTC. It translates to CASSSLNGMRYTF.

The V and J genes are TRBV18 and TRBJ2-3, with 7 bases that match TRBD2. This CDR3 comprises 14 residues. Germline CDR1 KGHSH, CDR2 LQKENI. V shed 1 base, J shed 3 bases, and the junction held 1 base outside the gene matches. The chain's CDR3 is CASSPRGGTDTQYF. CDR3 nucleotide sequence: TGTGCCAGCTCACCACGGGGGGGGACAGATACGCAGTATTTT.

The chain recombines TRBV7-8 with TRBJ1-1; 10 nucleotides line up with TRBD1. The CDR3 extends over 16 amino acids. V was pared by 2 bases and J by 4 bases, with 7 bases of the junction left unmatched. CDR1 and CDR2 from the germline V gene are SGHVS and FQNEAQ. The CDR3 here is CASSLSGTGAGTEAFF. CDR3 in DNA: TGTGCCAGCAGCTTATCCGGGACAGGGGCCGGCACTGAAGCTTTCTTT.

The V call is TRBV9, the J call TRBJ2-6, with 7 bases fitting TRBD1. J was trimmed by 0 bases and V by 2 bases; bases with no gene match: 5. This CDR3 contains 17 residues. Germline V gene sequence: CDR1 SGDLS, CDR2 YYNGEE. The CDR3 spells CASSVRQGRSGANVLTF. CDR3 nucleotides: TGTGCCAGCAGCGTCCGACAGGGACGCTCTGGGGCCAACGTCCTGACTTTC.

The chain has TRBV29-1 and TRBJ2-3, with 8 bases fitting TRBD2. The V and J ends lost 4 bases and 2 bases, in that order; junction bases with no gene match: 5. The germline V gene encodes CDR1 SQVTM and CDR2 ANQGSEA. The CDR3 has 14 residues. As DNA, the CDR3 is TGCAGCGTTGCTCAGCGGGAGATCACAGATACGCAGTATTTT. The encoded protein is CSVAQREITDTQYF.

The chain recombines TRBV19 with TRBJ1-4, with D unresolved. CDR1 is LNHDA, CDR2 SQIVND, per germline (reference sequence). The germline V and J ends were trimmed by 7 bases and 7 bases, with 13 bases remaining between them. This CDR3 is 13 amino acids long. The CDR3 sequence is CASKHSGTEKLFF. The CDR3 DNA reads as TGTGCCAGTAAGCACAGCGGAACTGAAAAACTGTTTTTT.

This clone showed up just a few times. The chain combines TRBV5-4 with TRBJ2-3, with 10 bases lining up with TRBD2. V shed 2 bases, J shed 6 bases, and the junction held 9 bases outside the gene matches. Germline lookup yields CDR1 SGHNT and CDR2 YYREEE (reference sequence). This CDR3 has 16 amino acids. The DNA for the CDR3 is TGTGCCAGCAGCTTCCCCGGGACTAGCGCATCGGATACGCAGTATTTT. This encodes CASSFPGTSASDTQYF.

This sequence joins TRBV9 and TRBJ2-7; 7 nucleotides match TRBD2. V gave up 3 bases and J gave up 7 bases; unmatched junction bases: 10. The CDR3 length is 14 residues. Germline CDR1 SGDLS, CDR2 YYNGEE. The CDR3 DNA is TGTGCCAGCAGCGCAAAGGGGACTACGGGGGAGCAGTACTTC. It translates to CASSAKGTTGEQYF.

The chain employs TRBV3-1 (or the pseudogene TRBV3-2) and TRBJ2-1; a weak D match, TRBD2 (5 bases). CDR1 and CDR2 from the germline V gene are LGHDT and YNNKEL (reference sequence). V gave up 2 bases and J gave up 13 bases, with 15 bases separating them. The CDR3 covers 13 residues. CDR3 amino acids: CASSQLEGLGQFF. In nucleotides, the CDR3 is TGTGCCAGCAGCCAATTAGAGGGCCTGGGTCAGTTCTTC.

This clone was seen only a few times. This rearrangement joins TRBV4-3 to TRBJ2-7, with 9 nucleotides matching TRBD1. This CDR3 has 17 amino acids. Trimming at V came to 0 bases and at J to 4 bases, leaving 10 bases not matched to a gene. The germline V gene has CDR1 LGHNA and CDR2 YSLEER. The DNA of the CDR3 is TGCGCCAGCAGCCAAGATACCACCGGGACAGGGAGGTACGAGCAGTACTTC. Encoded protein: CASSQDTTGTGRYEQYF.

This CDR3 reads CASSFGVNEQFF. In nucleotides, the CDR3 is TGTGCCAGCAGTTTCGGGGTTAATGAGCAGTTCTTC. V is TRBV28 and J is TRBJ2-1; tentative D call: TRBD2 (5 bases). This CDR3 is built from 12 residues. V lost 3 bases and J lost 7, with 7 bases in between. Germline lookup yields CDR1 MDHEN and CDR2 SYDVKM.

V and J are TRBV19 and TRBJ1-1; 7 nucleotides line up with TRBD1. V dropped 6 bases and J dropped 0; count of bases not matched to a gene: 4. This CDR3 has 14 residues. In germline, CDR1 is LNHDA, CDR2 SQIVND (reference sequence). CDR3 sequence: CASRWDSLNTEAFF. The CDR3 region has the DNA TGTGCCAGTAGATGGGACAGCCTGAACACTGAAGCTTTCTTT. The whole variable domain, filled in from reference TRBV19 and TRBJ1-1, reads DGGITQSPKYLFRKEGQNVTLSCEQNLNHDAMYWYRQDPGQGLRLIYYSQIVNDFQKGDIAEGYSVSREKKESFPLTVTSAQKNPTAFYLCASRWDSLNTEAFFGQGTRLTVV.

The CDR3 region is CASSVTGGTDTQYF. Written as DNA, the CDR3 is TGTGCCAGCAGTGTGACGGGAGGCACAGATACGCAGTATTTT. This sequence joins TRBV2 and TRBJ2-3; tentative D call: TRBD2 (6 bases). Germline CDR1 SNHLY, CDR2 FYNNEI. V was trimmed by 4 bases and J by 1 base, leaving 9 bases between them. The CDR3 spans 14 residues. Based on the CDR3 plus reference TRBV2 and TRBJ2-3, the full variable domain is EPEVTQTPSHQVTQMGQEVILRCVPISNHLYFYWYRQILGQKVEFLVSFYNNEISEKSEIFDDQFSVERPDGSNFTLKIRSTKLEDSAMYFCASSVTGGTDTQYFGPGTRLTVL.

The rearrangement uses TRBV24-1 and TRBJ2-3, with 14 bases lining up with TRBD2. Looked up from germline, CDR1 is KGHDR and CDR2 is SFDVKD. This CDR3 is 16 amino acids long. V trimming: 4 bases; J trimming: 5 bases; junction bases outside the gene matches: 4. CDR3 protein: CATSDPGTSGGDTQYF. In DNA, the CDR3 is TGTGCCACCAGTGACCCCGGGACTAGCGGGGGAGATACGCAGTATTTT.

This rearrangement joins TRBV4-1 to TRBJ2-5, with TRBD2 matching 8 bases. The CDR3 covers 18 residues. Germline V gene lookup returns CDR1 MGHRA and CDR2 YSYEKL. The J segment lost 5 bases and the V segment lost 0 bases, leaving 14 bases of the junction unmatched. CDR3 region: CASSQEAGAGASRETQYF. CDR3 DNA sequence: TGCGCCAGCAGCCAAGAAGCGGGAGCGGGAGCCTCCAGGGAGACCCAGTACTTC.

The chain links TRBV7-9 to TRBJ2-5; D perhaps matches TRBD2 (6 bases). CDR3 length: 14 residues. V gave up 1 base and J gave up 5 bases, with 11 bases separating them. Germline V gene lookup returns CDR1 SEHNR and CDR2 FQNEAQ (reference sequence). CDR3 sequence: CASSLGGGRETQYF. The CDR3 DNA reads as TGTGCCAGCAGCTTAGGGGGAGGTCGGGAGACCCAGTACTTC.

This chain connects TRBV7-2 to TRBJ2-5, with 10 bases matching TRBD1. The CDR3 runs to 16 residues. Germline V gene data show CDR1 as SGHTA and CDR2 as FQGNSA. V shed 5 bases and J 6 bases; nucleotides not matched to a gene: 12. CDR3 sequence (DNA): TGTGCCAGCAGCCCATTTGAAGGACAGGGGGTACAGACCCAGTACTTC. Its translation is CASSPFEGQGVQTQYF.

In nucleotides, the CDR3 is TGTGCCAGCAGTCTCCTAGCGCCTCTGAATGGCTACACCTTC. It codes for CASSLLAPLNGYTF. The chain combines TRBV28 with TRBJ1-2; D is uncertain. The CDR3 is made up of 14 amino acids. V was clipped by 5 bases and J by 6 bases, with 16 bases between them. Germline values: CDR1 MDHEN, CDR2 SYDVKM.

Written as DNA, the CDR3 is TGTGCCAGCAGTTTATCGATCCCCGGGAGAGGGGTTGAGCAGTTCTTC. Translated: CASSLSIPGRGVEQFF. V usage is TRBV27 and J usage is TRBJ2-1; perhaps TRBD2 as D (6 bases). Trimming removed 0 bases at V and 9 bases at J, with 18 bases between. Per the germline V gene, CDR1 is MNHEY and CDR2 is SMNVEV (reference sequence). This CDR3 spans 16 amino acids.

V usage is TRBV13 and J usage is TRBJ1-2; no clear D gene. Looked up from germline, CDR1 is PRHDT and CDR2 is FYEKMQ (reference sequence). This CDR3 is 13 amino acids long. Between the trimmed V and J ends, which lost 1 base and 2 bases, there was a span of 5 bases. CDR3 protein: CASSLDRNYGYTF. DNA of the CDR3: TGTGCCAGCAGCTTAGATAGAAACTATGGCTACACCTTC.

J is TRBJ2-3 and V is TRBV27; 7 bases agree with TRBD1. The germline V gene encodes CDR1 MNHEY and CDR2 SMNVEV (reference sequence). The CDR3 contains 14 residues. V lost 4 bases to trimming and J lost 3 bases; unmatched junction nucleotides: 4. CDR3 amino acids: CASSSSGGTDTQYF. In DNA, the CDR3 is TGTGCCAGCAGTTCGTCAGGGGGAACAGATACGCAGTATTTT.